This T cell receptor beta chain comes out of a study of T cells of healthy individuals. TCRdb recomputed calls from the 5' RACE reads with MiXCR, one row per CDR3 protein. This sample has roughly 76,000 distinct CDR3 sequences; roughly 5% occur once, and the top ten carry roughly 7.6%. This clonotype was seen repeatedly, ten times or more. The CDR3 totals 14 residues. The V gene's germline CDR1 is DFQATT and CDR2 SNEGSKA (reference sequence). J was trimmed by 5 bases and V by 0 bases; bases with no gene match: 3. The receptor comes from a female donor in good health. The chain carries TRBV20-1 and TRBJ2-2; 7 bases are a match to TRBD2. For the CDR3, the DNA is TGCAGTGCTAGAGAGCTAGCGGTTACCGGGGAGCTGTTTTTT. Protein sequence: CSARELAVTGELFF.